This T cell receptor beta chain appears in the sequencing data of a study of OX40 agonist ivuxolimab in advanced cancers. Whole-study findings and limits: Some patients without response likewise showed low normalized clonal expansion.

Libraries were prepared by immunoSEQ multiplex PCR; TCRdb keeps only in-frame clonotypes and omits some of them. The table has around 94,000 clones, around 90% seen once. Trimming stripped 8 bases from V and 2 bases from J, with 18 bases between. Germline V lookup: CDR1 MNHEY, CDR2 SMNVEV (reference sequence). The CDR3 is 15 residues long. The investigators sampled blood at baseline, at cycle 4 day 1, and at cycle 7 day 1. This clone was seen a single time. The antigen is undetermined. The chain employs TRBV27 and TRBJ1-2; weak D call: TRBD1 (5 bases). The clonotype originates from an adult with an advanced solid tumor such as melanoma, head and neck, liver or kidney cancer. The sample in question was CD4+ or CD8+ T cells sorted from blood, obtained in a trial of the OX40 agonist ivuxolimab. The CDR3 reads CASALYSGANYGYTF. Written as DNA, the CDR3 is TGTGCCAGCGCTCTTTACTCCGGGGCGAACTATGGCTACACCTTC.